This T cell receptor beta chain was observed in a study of T cells after yellow fever vaccination. Whole-study results and caveats: Abundant clonotypes (contaminants from the bulk population) could be present in FACS-sorted repertoires. Primary-vaccination clones mostly resurfaced post-booster (about 95% CD4, approximately 90% CD8).

V shed 0 bases, J shed 0 bases, and the junction held 11 bases outside the gene matches. Per the germline V gene, CDR1 is MGHRA and CDR2 is YSYEKL. The CDR3 totals 18 residues. TCRdb analysed the 5' RACE reads with MiXCR anew, one entry per CDR3 protein. The table shows some 300,000 distinct CDR3 sequences, with 3.6% occurring only once. This clonotype was picked up many times. Its antigen is unidentified. This sequence originates from a man aged 18 to 30 who received the YFV17D yellow fever vaccine. Material: PBMCs, obtained on the day of the yellow fever booster vaccination. The chain recombines TRBV4-1 with TRBJ2-7; 7 nucleotides match TRBD1. CDR3 nucleotide sequence: TGCGCCAGCAGCCAAGATCCGTCCGGGACAGCTTTCTCCTACGAGCAGTACTTC. Translation: CASSQDPSGTAFSYEQYF.